Listed below are T cell receptor beta chains from one sample, sequenced in a study of T cell repertoires in cytomegalovirus infection. The antigens of these receptors remain unknown. TCRdb independently ran MiXCR on the reads; one entry per CDR3 protein. The data contain about 740,000 distinct CDR3 sequences, around 30% of them seen just once; the ten biggest clones take up 18%. Source: cultured PBMCs, taken from culture after CMV antigen stimulation. These receptors were obtained from a human donor in good health (CMV status not recorded). Some clones in this sample may be carry-over from other donors' samples. The CDR3 runs from the conserved cysteine through the conserved F or W. D genes are given only for firm matches. Not all rows give a size; the values are once, few, many and, for expanded clones, a class.

j_gene	len	d_gene	abundance	v_gene	CDR3aa	CDR3nt
TRBJ2-5	14	TRBD2	NA	TRBV20-1	CSASGLAGEETQYF	TGCAGTGCCAGTGGATTAGCGGGGGAAGAGACCCAGTACTTC
TRBJ1-4	14	TRBD1	NA	TRBV20-1	CSAHRGATNEKLFF	TGCAGTGCTCACAGGGGTGCAACTAATGAAAAACTGTTTTTT
TRBJ2-5	17	TRBD2	NA	TRBV6-8	CASSWGTSGRRGETQYF	TGTGCCAGCAGTTGGGGGACTAGCGGGAGGCGGGGCGAGACCCAGTACTTC
TRBJ2-3	16	TRBD1	NA	TRBV18	CASSQRGQGSTDTQYF	TGTGCCAGCTCACAAAGGGGACAGGGGAGCACAGATACGCAGTATTTT
TRBJ1-4	15	NA	NA	TRBV25-1	CASSDPSSDNEKLFF	TGTGCCAGCAGTGATCCATCTTCGGATAATGAAAAACTGTTTTTT
TRBJ2-1	16	TRBD2	few	TRBV10-1	CASSPLAGGRYNEQFF	TGCGCCAGCAGCCCGCTAGCGGGAGGGCGATACAATGAGCAGTTCTTC
TRBJ1-1	16	NA	NA	TRBV28	CASTQPGLNTDTEAFF	TGTGCCAGCACCCAACCAGGCTTGAATACGGACACTGAAGCTTTCTTT
TRBJ2-2	16	NA	few	TRBV5-1	CASSLFGRAEAGELFF	TGCGCCAGCAGCTTGTTTGGCAGGGCAGAGGCCGGGGAGCTGTTTTTT
TRBJ2-7	14	NA	few	TRBV28	CASSRATAPYEQYF	TGTGCCAGCAGCCGCGCGACAGCTCCCTACGAGCAGTACTTC
TRBJ1-5	19	TRBD1	few	TRBV7-4	CASSNRKRQGAFDDQPQHF	TGTGCCAGCAGCAACCGAAAACGACAGGGGGCGTTCGATGATCAGCCCCAGCATTTT
TRBJ2-7	14	TRBD2	NA	TRBV7-2	CASSPGLAGNEQYF	TGTGCCAGCAGCCCGGGACTAGCGGGTAACGAGCAGTACTTC
TRBJ1-2	13	NA	many	TRBV7-2	CASSPPSSYGYTF	TGTGCCAGCAGCCCCCCCAGTTCATATGGCTACACCTTC
TRBJ2-1	19	TRBD1	NA	TRBV6-1	CASSLTGALISSSYNEQFF	TGTGCCAGCAGTCTCACAGGGGCCCTAATTTCGAGCTCCTACAATGAGCAGTTCTTC
TRBJ2-7	14	NA	NA	TRBV11-2	CASSLSRERDEQYF	TGTGCCAGCAGCTTATCCAGGGAGCGCGACGAGCAGTACTTC
TRBJ1-2	13	TRBD1	NA	TRBV12-3/TRBV12-4	CASSGQGAGGYTF	TGTGCCAGCAGCGGACAGGGTGCCGGCGGCTACACCTTC
TRBJ2-3	13	TRBD2	NA	TRBV5-4	CATREGSTDTQYF	TGTGCTACCAGGGAGGGATCCACAGATACGCAGTATTTT
TRBJ1-2	14	NA	NA	TRBV4-3	CASSQDSVRGGYTF	TGCGCCAGCAGCCAAGATAGCGTCAGAGGAGGCTACACCTTC
TRBJ2-2	14	NA	NA	TRBV10-3	CAIRETGSTGELFF	TGTGCCATCAGAGAAACAGGGAGCACCGGGGAGCTGTTTTTT
TRBJ1-5	19	NA	NA	TRBV4-2	CASSYKWGGLGSSNQPQHF	TGTGCCAGCAGCTACAAGTGGGGTGGGTTGGGATCTAGCAATCAGCCCCAGCATTTT
TRBJ2-7	12	NA	few	TRBV7-2	CASSLFNREQYF	TGTGCCAGCAGCTTATTCAACAGGGAGCAGTACTTC
TRBJ2-3	17	TRBD2	few	TRBV12-3/TRBV12-4	CASSPLLAGDSTDTQYF	TGTGCCAGCAGTCCCTTACTAGCGGGAGATAGCACAGATACGCAGTATTTT
TRBJ1-5	14	TRBD1	NA	TRBV5-6	CASSTTGRNQPQHF	TGTGCCAGCAGCACGACAGGGCGAAATCAGCCCCAGCATTTT
TRBJ2-5	15	TRBD2	NA	TRBV12-3/TRBV12-4	CASSPSGGNQETQYF	TGTGCCAGCAGTCCTAGCGGGGGAAACCAAGAGACCCAGTACTTC
TRBJ2-1	12	TRBD2	few	TRBV20-1	CRAGGPYNEQFF	TGCAGGGCGGGGGGGCCATACAATGAGCAGTTCTTC
TRBJ1-2	14	NA	NA	TRBV4-1	CASSQDRAGDGYTF	TGCGCCAGCAGCCAAGATCGGGCAGGGGATGGCTACACCTTC
TRBJ2-5	14	TRBD2	NA	TRBV7-2	CASSFLTSGETQYF	TGTGCCAGCAGCTTCTTGACTAGCGGAGAGACCCAGTACTTC
TRBJ2-7	12	NA	few	TRBV6-2/TRBV6-3	CASGSSFDEQYF	TGTGCCAGCGGGAGCAGCTTCGACGAGCAGTACTTC
TRBJ1-1	14	NA	few	TRBV28	CASALGWGKTEAFF	TGTGCCAGCGCCTTGGGATGGGGAAAAACTGAAGCTTTCTTT
TRBJ2-1	14	TRBD2	few	TRBV7-2	CASSSVSGTNEQFF	TGTGCCAGCTCAAGTGTTAGCGGGACTAATGAGCAGTTCTTC
TRBJ2-7	16	TRBD2	NA	TRBV19	CASSIKLAASSYEQYF	TGTGCCAGTAGTATTAAACTAGCGGCAAGCTCCTACGAGCAGTACTTC
TRBJ2-1	14	NA	NA	TRBV12-3/TRBV12-4	CASSPRAGINEQFF	TGTGCCAGCAGTCCCCGGGCAGGGATTAATGAGCAGTTCTTC
TRBJ2-7	16	TRBD1	NA	TRBV5-4	CASSPGQGRGHNEQYF	TGTGCCAGCAGCCCCGGACAGGGTCGGGGGCATAACGAGCAGTACTTC
TRBJ2-3	14	NA	NA	TRBV5-5	CASSSGITADTQYF	TGTGCCAGCAGCTCCGGAATCACGGCAGATACGCAGTATTTT
TRBJ2-5	15	NA	few	TRBV12-5	CASGPPGTTGETQYF	TGTGCTAGTGGACCTCCCGGGACCACCGGGGAGACCCAGTACTTC
TRBJ1-3	13	NA	NA	TRBV7-2	CASSLVWGGTIYF	TGTGCCAGCAGCTTAGTCTGGGGGGGCACCATATATTTT
TRBJ2-4	16	TRBD2	NA	TRBV12-3/TRBV12-4	CASSSPSGGAINIQYF	TGTGCCAGCAGTTCACCTAGCGGGGGGGCGATAAACATTCAGTACTTC
TRBJ2-3	16	NA	NA	TRBV20-1	CSATSYRRRGTDTQYF	TGCAGTGCTACCAGCTATAGGCGGAGGGGCACAGATACGCAGTATTTT
TRBJ2-6	15	NA	NA	TRBV7-2	CASSFGSSGANVLTF	TGTGCCAGCAGCTTTGGTAGTTCTGGGGCCAACGTCCTGACTTTC
TRBJ2-1	15	NA	few	TRBV7-2	CASSFQGFDVDEQFF	TGTGCCAGCAGCTTTCAGGGTTTTGATGTCGATGAGCAGTTCTTC
TRBJ1-3	16	NA	NA	TRBV20-1	CSASTPAWNSGNTIYF	TGCAGTGCTAGTACGCCGGCTTGGAACTCTGGAAACACCATATATTTT
TRBJ2-3	16	TRBD2	many	TRBV7-2	CASSLGASGSTDTQYF	TGTGCCAGCAGCTTAGGGGCTAGCGGTAGCACAGATACGCAGTATTTT
TRBJ2-1	17	NA	NA	TRBV19	CASRPPPGGGLYNEQFF	TGTGCCAGTAGGCCCCCACCGGGCGGGGGCCTCTACAATGAGCAGTTCTTC
TRBJ2-3	14	TRBD2	once	TRBV11-2	CASSWLAGADTQYF	TGTGCCAGCAGCTGGCTAGCGGGAGCGGATACGCAGTATTTT
TRBJ2-1	11	NA	NA	TRBV2	CASRELDEQFF	TGTGCCAGCCGGGAGCTCGATGAGCAGTTCTTC